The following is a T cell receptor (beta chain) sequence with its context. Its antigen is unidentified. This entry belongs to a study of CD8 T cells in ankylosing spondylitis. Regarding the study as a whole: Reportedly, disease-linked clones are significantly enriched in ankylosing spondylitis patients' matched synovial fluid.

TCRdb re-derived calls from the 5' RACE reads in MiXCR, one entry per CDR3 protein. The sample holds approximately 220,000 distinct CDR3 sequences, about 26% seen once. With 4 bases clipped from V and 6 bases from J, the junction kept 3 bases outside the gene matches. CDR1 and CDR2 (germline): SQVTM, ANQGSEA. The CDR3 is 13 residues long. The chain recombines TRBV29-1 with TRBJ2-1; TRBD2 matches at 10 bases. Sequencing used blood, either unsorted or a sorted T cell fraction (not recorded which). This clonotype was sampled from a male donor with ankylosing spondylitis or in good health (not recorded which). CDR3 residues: CSVGLAGLNEQFF. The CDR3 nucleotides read TGCAGCGTTGGACTAGCGGGCCTCAATGAGCAGTTCTTC.